Listed below are T cell receptor beta chains from one sample, sequenced in a study of blood T cell repertoires in COVID-19. Libraries were prepared by immunoSEQ multiplex PCR; TCRdb keeps only in-frame clonotypes and omits some of them. Among some 220,000 clones, 84% were seen once, and the ten largest hold about 9.7%. Sequenced input: peripheral blood. These receptors came from a man aged 50-60 years with active or convalescent COVID-19. Each CDR3 is given with its conserved first and last residue.

J	V	CDR3
TRBJ2-2	TRBV4-3	CASSQDRDRGFSGELFF
TRBJ2-7	TRBV7-9	CASSLGQGLAGEEQYF
TRBJ2-1	TRBV24-1	CATSDPGGRKNNEQFF
TRBJ2-2	TRBV3-1/TRBV3-2	CASRRMTSGSIRELFF
TRBJ2-3	TRBV11-2	CASSTLVGAGRTDTQYF
TRBJ2-2	TRBV5-6	CASSLPRGGTGELFF
TRBJ1-3	TRBV4-1	CASSQARQGRGNTIYF
TRBJ1-2	TRBV6-5	CASSRKTGGKNGYTF
TRBJ2-7	TRBV11-2	CASSLLAARLYEQYF
TRBJ1-2	TRBV5-4	CASSRWGGTGYGGYTF
TRBJ2-4	TRBV5-5	CASSPHFIAKNIQYF
TRBJ2-3	TRBV3-1/TRBV3-2	CASSHQAGGHTDTQYF
TRBJ2-2	TRBV5-6	CASSAGTTYTGELFF
TRBJ2-3	TRBV7-2	CASSSGETSTDTQYF
TRBJ2-5	TRBV7-3	CASSLNSGVTQYF
TRBJ2-3	TRBV7-2	CASSPERGGWDTQYF
TRBJ2-1	TRBV19	CASSSTRLAWNEQFF
TRBJ1-5	TRBV5-8	CASSWGTGMYSNQPQHF
TRBJ1-5	TRBV2	CASRWTEGNQPQHF
TRBJ2-2	TRBV2	CASSEWNRYTGELFF
TRBJ2-2	TRBV4-3	CASSQEVASGINTGELFF
TRBJ2-1	TRBV11-1	CASSDLAGAYNEQFF
TRBJ2-1	TRBV24-1	CATSEPGLADSYNEQFF
TRBJ1-5	TRBV12-3/TRBV12-4	CASSFRGYQPQHF
TRBJ1-3	TRBV4-2	CASSQSSGGVISGNTIYF
TRBJ1-1	TRBV5-4	CASSRKSRALNTEAFF
TRBJ1-2	TRBV12-1	CASSFWGQGGDYGYTF
TRBJ2-2	TRBV7-3	CASSLWARGTGELFF
TRBJ2-5	TRBV7-6	CASSVGQAETQYF
TRBJ2-1	TRBV5-1	CASSLQAGEQFF
TRBJ1-4	TRBV25-1	CASSDRDRGREKLFF
TRBJ1-3	TRBV4-1	CASSQGLGQGNTIYF
TRBJ2-3	TRBV5-4	CASKWGGSGAYGTDTQYF
TRBJ1-1	TRBV21-1	CASSKGENRGNTEAFF
TRBJ1-2	TRBV2	CASTRIQAGQGLRDGYTF
TRBJ1-6	TRBV29-1	CSVAIGRDSPLHF
TRBJ1-2	TRBV5-6	CASSLRDREGGYTF
TRBJ2-3	TRBV28	CASSLLGGGGTDTQYF
TRBJ1-2	TRBV2	CASKPAGGHGYGYTF
TRBJ2-2	TRBV11-2	CASSLAAVRSTGELFF
TRBJ2-1	TRBV6-2/TRBV6-3	CASSPGVTGSYNEQFF
TRBJ1-2	TRBV28	CIVEGQGGESNYGYTF
TRBJ2-7	TRBV4-2	CASSQGRGSSYEQYF
TRBJ2-1	TRBV11-3	CASSLSGRAFNEQFF
TRBJ2-1	TRBV6-2/TRBV6-3	CASSYLGDEQFF
TRBJ1-2	TRBV7-3	CASSLTEPASSGYGYTF
TRBJ2-3	TRBV24-1	CATSDLQFHTQYF
TRBJ2-1	TRBV5-4	CASSPSGAYNEQFF
TRBJ1-4	TRBV11-2	CASSLNRINEKLFF
TRBJ2-1	TRBV2	CASSEGRGNNEQFF
TRBJ2-3	TRBV28	CASSPPGLAVPFFYTQYF
TRBJ1-3	TRBV27	CASSPGFWAGNTIYF
TRBJ1-2	TRBV5-5	CASSFPDRGHGYTF
TRBJ2-5	TRBV18	CASSPDGGQETQYF